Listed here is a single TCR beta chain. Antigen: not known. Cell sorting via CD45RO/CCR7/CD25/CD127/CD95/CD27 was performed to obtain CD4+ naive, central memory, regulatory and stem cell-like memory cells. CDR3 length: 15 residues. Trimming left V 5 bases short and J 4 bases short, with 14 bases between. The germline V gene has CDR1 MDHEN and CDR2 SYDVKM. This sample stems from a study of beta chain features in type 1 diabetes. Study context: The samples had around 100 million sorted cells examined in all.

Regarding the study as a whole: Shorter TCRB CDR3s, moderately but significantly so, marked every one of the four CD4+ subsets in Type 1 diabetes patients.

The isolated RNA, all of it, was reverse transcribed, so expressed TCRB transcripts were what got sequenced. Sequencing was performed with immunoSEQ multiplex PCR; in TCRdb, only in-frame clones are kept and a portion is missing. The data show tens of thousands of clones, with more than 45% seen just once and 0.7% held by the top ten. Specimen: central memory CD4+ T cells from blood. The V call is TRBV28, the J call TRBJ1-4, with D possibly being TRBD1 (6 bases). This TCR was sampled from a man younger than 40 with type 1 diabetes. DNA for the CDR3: TGTGCCAGCAGTACGCCGGGACACCATAATGAAAAACTGTTTTTT. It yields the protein CASSTPGHHNEKLFF.